This T cell receptor (beta chain) was recorded in a study of post-analysis software for immune sequencing data (dated by TCRdb to about 2015). At the level of the whole study: Recorded disease courses included relapsing-remitting, secondary progressive and progressive-relapsing multiple sclerosis, with some patients lacking subtype annotation. The multiple sclerosis patient repertoires were compared with ten to eleven previously published healthy control repertoires from donors aged about 6 to 26 years. A subset of samples was prepared in parallel using single-end sample barcoding, then pooled and co-amplified after Illumina adapter ligation. Results the study describes overall, beyond this receptor: Multiple sclerosis patients had significantly lower normalized Chao1 diversity than controls, a result that suggests substantial peripheral T-cell clonal expansion. Direct clustering with F measure revealed strong co-clustering of samples prepared in the same batch, which led to a batch-effect correction. Patients showed significantly higher frequencies than controls for five TRBV segments, among them TRBV5-6, TRBV5-1 and TRBV20-1. The multiple sclerosis patient group was slightly younger than the control group.

Library method: PCR. Data came from an Illumina HiSeq 2500. To reduce PCR and sequencing biases, unique molecular identifiers were incorporated into the TCR beta cDNA libraries. Per 1 to 10 million input T cells, roughly 0.5 million cDNA molecules were obtained, such that each molecule approximated one T cell. The patient libraries were prepared and sequenced using the same protocol as the earlier healthy control dataset. Samples belonging to the same batch were prepared together, multiplexed and sequenced on a shared HiSeq lane. Per the original workflow: MIGEC handled the raw barcoded reads, throwing out single-read molecular identifier groups before consensus assembly and CDR3 extraction. VDJtools was used for post-analysis of the clonotype tables, and diversity was normalized by down-sampling every dataset to the size of the smallest sample. In repertoire overlap clustering, CDR3 amino acid sequences, but not nucleotide sequences, were matched to correct batch-related cross-sample contamination. Using fastp trimming at Q25 and MiXCR clonotype assembly, TCRdb reanalyzed the public sequencing data and kept in-frame beta chains. Rows are unified per CDR3 protein, each entry keeping the most common DNA and genes. TCRdb's processing, not the authors', yielded these V and J calls. This sample holds under 650,000 distinct CDR3 sequences; around 40% were observed only once. Together, the top ten hold roughly 1.7% of the sample.

Taken from the germline V gene, the CDR1 and CDR2 loops are MGHRA and YSYEKL. The CDR3, from cysteine to phenylalanine, totals 17 residues. CDR3 DNA is the only sequence kept; it has 51 bases, read in frame from the first base. To demonstrate the VDJtools post-analysis software, the study profiled TCR beta repertoires from the peripheral blood of about a dozen young patients with multiple sclerosis. The multiple sclerosis patients were children and adolescents ranging in age from roughly 6 to 16 years. A word on this clonotype: It has no known antigen specificity. The junction and the germline gene differ at one end; a read error may be behind it.

Sequenced material: blood. Recombination linked TRBV4-1 to TRBJ2-1; 8 bases in between match TRBD2. This sequence originates from a girl aged 10 to 17 with multiple sclerosis. The nucleotide sequence reads as follows: TGCGTCAGCAGCCCGTCCCGTGCGGGGGGCTCCTACAATGAGCAGTTCTTC. Its protein product is CVSSPSRAGGSYNEQFF.